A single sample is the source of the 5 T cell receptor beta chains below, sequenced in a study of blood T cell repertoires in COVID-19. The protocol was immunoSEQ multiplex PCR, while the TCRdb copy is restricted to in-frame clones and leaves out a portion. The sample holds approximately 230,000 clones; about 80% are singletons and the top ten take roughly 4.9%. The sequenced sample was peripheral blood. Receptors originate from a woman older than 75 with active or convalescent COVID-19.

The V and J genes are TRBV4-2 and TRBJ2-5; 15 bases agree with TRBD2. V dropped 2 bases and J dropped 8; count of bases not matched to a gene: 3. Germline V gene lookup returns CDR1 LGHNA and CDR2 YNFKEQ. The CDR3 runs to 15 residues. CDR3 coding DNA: TGTGCCAGCAGCCAAATGGGACTAGCGGGGGGAACCCAGTACTTC. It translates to CASSQMGLAGGTQYF.

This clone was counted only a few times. This chain's CDR3 is CASSLTTVGRSGNTIYF. The CDR3 DNA is TGTGCCAGCAGCTTAACGACAGTCGGACGCTCTGGAAACACCATATATTTT. The chain combines TRBV7-8 with TRBJ1-3; possibly TRBD1 for D (5 bases). The CDR3 is 17 residues long. Trimming removed 2 bases at V and 0 bases at J, with 14 bases between. CDR1 SGHVS and CDR2 FQNEAQ come from the germline V gene.

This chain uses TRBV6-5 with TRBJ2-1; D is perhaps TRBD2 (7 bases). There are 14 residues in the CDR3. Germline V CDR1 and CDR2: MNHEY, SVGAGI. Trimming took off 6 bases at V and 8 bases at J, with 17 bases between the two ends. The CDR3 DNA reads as TGTGCCAGCAGCGGTTATCGAGGGGGGGATGAGCAGTTCTTC. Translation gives CASSGYRGGDEQFF.

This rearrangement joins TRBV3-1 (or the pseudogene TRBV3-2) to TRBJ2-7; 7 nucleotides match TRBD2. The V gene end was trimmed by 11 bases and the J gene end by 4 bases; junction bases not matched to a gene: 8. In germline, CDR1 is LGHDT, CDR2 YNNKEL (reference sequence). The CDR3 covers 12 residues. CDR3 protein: CASSRGEYEQYF. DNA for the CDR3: TGTGCCTCCTCACGGGGGGAATACGAGCAGTACTTC.

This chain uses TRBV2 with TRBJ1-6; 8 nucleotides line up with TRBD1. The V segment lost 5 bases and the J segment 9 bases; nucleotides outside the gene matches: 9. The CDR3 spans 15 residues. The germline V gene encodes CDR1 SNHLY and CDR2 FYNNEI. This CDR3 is CASSSHGQGGSPLHF. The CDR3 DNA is TGTGCCAGCAGTTCACACGGACAGGGCGGTTCACCCCTCCACTTT.